The 13 T cell receptor beta chains below were found in one sample sequenced in a study of response to subunit inactivated influenza vaccine. MiXCR, applied by TCRdb to the RT-PCR reads, yields one record per CDR3 protein. Among about 540,000 distinct CDR3 sequences, under 25% were seen once, and the ten largest hold 2.5% to 3.5%. This sample also appeared in a second study, on T cells expressing NK-cell markers. That paper notes: TCR beta libraries carry UMIs added by 5'RACE template switching.

Sequenced material: CD4+ T cells sorted from PBMCs, taken roughly 12 days after vaccination. These receptor sequences come from a man aged 45 to 65 who received an inactivated influenza vaccine.

V usage is TRBV5-6 and J usage is TRBJ2-7, with D hard to call. There are 15 residues in the CDR3. Germline V gene data show CDR1 as SGHDT and CDR2 as YYEEEE. With 0 bases removed from V and 3 bases from J, the gap between germline ends came to 13 bases. CDR3 loop: CASSLGVGVSYEQYF. CDR3 DNA: TGTGCCAGCAGCTTGGGCGTGGGTGTCAGCTACGAGCAGTACTTC.

This clonotype was picked up a small number of times. The chain joins TRBV5-1 to TRBJ1-6; tentative D call: TRBD1 (5 bases). The CDR3 consists of 18 residues. Trimming stripped 1 base from V and 9 bases from J, with 23 bases between. Germline V gives CDR1 SGHRS, CDR2 YFSETQ. CDR3 amino acids: CASSLSGDGLSAGSPLHF. As DNA, the CDR3 is TGCGCCAGCAGCTTGAGCGGGGACGGCCTGTCGGCGGGTTCACCCCTCCACTTT.

The chain couples TRBV27 to TRBJ1-2, with a tentative D call TRBD1 (5 bases). Looked up from germline, CDR1 is MNHEY and CDR2 is SMNVEV (reference sequence). The CDR3 is 15 residues long. The ends were cut back, 5 bases at V and 3 bases at J, with 16 bases in the middle. CDR3 amino acids: CASSARQMGDYGYTF. DNA of the CDR3: TGTGCCAGCAGTGCCCGACAGATGGGAGACTATGGCTACACCTTC.

This clonotype was counted many times. The chain recombines TRBV2 with TRBJ1-1, with D maybe TRBD1 (5 bases). V lost 7 bases, J lost 4 bases, and 16 bases lay in between. The CDR3 contains 14 residues. Germline V lookup: CDR1 SNHLY, CDR2 FYNNEI. The DNA for the CDR3 is TGTGCCAGCACCATGGAGGGGATGGGCACTGAAGCTTTCTTT. Its protein product is CASTMEGMGTEAFF.

The chain has TRBV6-1 and TRBJ2-7, with TRBD2 as a possible D gene (6 bases). CDR3 length: 14 residues. V was clipped by 10 bases and J by 2 bases, with 18 bases between them. Germline V gives CDR1 MNHNS, CDR2 SASEGT. The CDR3 region is CATREVGRTYEQYF. Here the CDR3 DNA reads TGTGCCACCAGGGAGGTGGGAAGGACCTACGAGCAGTACTTC.

The J gene is TRBJ2-7, the V gene TRBV6-1, with D tentatively TRBD1 or TRBD2 (5 bases each). CDR1 MNHNS and CDR2 SASEGT come from the germline V gene. CDR3 length: 14 amino acids. V lost 6 bases, J lost 0 bases, and 12 bases lay in between. CDR3 DNA: TGTGCCAGCAGGGACTGGGGCACCTCCTACGAGCAGTACTTC. The encoded protein is CASRDWGTSYEQYF.

At least ten counts were recorded for this clonotype. CDR3 DNA: TGTGCCAGCAGCCGTCTCGGACTAGCGAGCTACGAGCAGTACTTC. Translated: CASSRLGLASYEQYF. The genes are TRBV12-3 or TRBV12-4 and TRBJ2-7; 9 nucleotides match TRBD2. Germline trimming cut 6 bases from V and 3 bases from J; bases unmatched to any gene: 9. The CDR3 extends over 15 amino acids.

A few counts support this clonotype. The V gene is TRBV7-2, the J gene TRBJ2-3; no reliable D call. The CDR3 loop spans 15 amino acids. Looked up from germline, CDR1 is SGHTA and CDR2 is FQGNSA. The ends were cut back, 6 bases at V and 0 bases at J, with 13 bases in the middle. CDR3 residues: CASRPWTPSTDTQYF. CDR3 nucleotide sequence: TGTGCCAGCAGGCCATGGACGCCTAGCACAGATACGCAGTATTTT. The whole variable domain, filled in from reference TRBV7-2 and TRBJ2-3, reads GAGVSQSPSNKVTEKGKDVELRCDPISGHTALYWYRQSLGQGLEFLIYFQGNSAPDKSGLPSDRFSAERTGGSVSTLTIQRTQQEDSAVYLCASRPWTPSTDTQYFGPGTRLTVL.

The chain carries TRBV5-1 and TRBJ1-1; D is unclear. Germline CDR1 reads SGHRS; CDR2 reads YFSETQ. CDR3 length: 14 residues. Trimming removed 0 bases at V and 5 bases at J, with 11 bases between. In DNA form, the CDR3 reads TGCGCCAGCAGCTTGGGGGCCCCGGGGACTGAAGCTTTCTTT. Translated: CASSLGAPGTEAFF.

The gene calls are TRBV12-3 or TRBV12-4 and TRBJ2-3; TRBD1 matches at 8 bases. This CDR3 region has 16 residues. Unmatched junction bases numbered 9, after V lost 5 bases and J lost 2 bases. CDR3 amino acids: CASSRSGRGLTDTQYF. The CDR3 DNA is TGTGCCAGCAGTCGGTCCGGCAGGGGGCTCACAGATACGCAGTATTTT.

The J gene is TRBJ2-7, the V gene TRBV29-1; D perhaps matches TRBD2 (5 bases). Per the germline V gene, CDR1 is SQVTM and CDR2 is ANQGSEA. The CDR3 runs 13 residues. The V end was cut by 6 bases, the J end by 0 bases, with 12 bases between. The CDR3 protein is CSVPGFNSYEQYF. DNA of the CDR3: TGCAGCGTCCCGGGATTCAACTCCTACGAGCAGTACTTC.

This chain links TRBV7-2 with TRBJ2-1, with 14 bases aligning to TRBD2. Germline-derived CDR1 and CDR2 are SGHTA and FQGNSA. This CDR3 has 17 amino acids. J was trimmed by 8 bases and V by 5 bases; bases with no gene match: 11. CDR3 nucleotide sequence: TGTGCCAGCAGCCAGTGGGGACTAGCGGGAGTGAAGGATGAGCAGTTCTTC. Translating gives CASSQWGLAGVKDEQFF.

The chain links TRBV5-4 to TRBJ1-1; D is unresolved. Germline V CDR1 and CDR2: SGHNT, YYREEE (reference sequence). The CDR3 totals 14 residues. Trimming shortened V by 3 bases and J by 0 bases, and 9 bases separated the two germline ends. CDR3 amino acids: CASSSSRMNTEAFF. In nucleotides, the CDR3 is TGTGCCAGCAGCTCTAGTAGAATGAACACTGAAGCTTTCTTT.